This T cell receptor beta chain was obtained from a study of Ad26.COV2.S vaccination and SARS-CoV-2 variants. Study summary: Administration of Ad26.COV2.S was intramuscular, either once or twice 56 days apart. Study results and limitations: Participants given vaccine showed non-spike TCR breadth similar to that of placebo recipients.

Concerning this clone itself: Its antigen is not identified.

Described treatment: around 19 received Ad26.COV2.S at low or high dose, single or two shots; about five received placebo; per-sample allocation not given. Collection of the samples took place on day 63 after the first injection of vaccine or placebo. Aged 18-55 years, donor was enrolled in Boston in the early 2020s. The assay was immunoSEQ multiplex PCR, and TCRdb's table has in-frame clones only and misses some. The sample consists of around 400,000 clones, 75% to 95% of them appearing once. The sequencing used peripheral blood, collected in a trial of Ad26.COV2.S vaccine versus placebo. This TCR came from a person aged 18-60 years who received the Ad26.COV2.S COVID-19 vaccine or a placebo.

The CDR3 sequence: CASSLAGSKTSYEQYF. CDR3 sequence (DNA): TGTGCCAGCAGCTTAGCTGGGTCCAAAACCTCCTACGAGCAGTACTTC. V gene TRBV7-6 combines with J gene TRBJ2-7, with no clear D. The CDR3 totals 16 residues. Between the trimmed V and J ends, which lost 0 bases and 0 bases, there was a span of 12 bases. CDR1 is SGHVS and CDR2 is FNYEAQ in the germline V gene.